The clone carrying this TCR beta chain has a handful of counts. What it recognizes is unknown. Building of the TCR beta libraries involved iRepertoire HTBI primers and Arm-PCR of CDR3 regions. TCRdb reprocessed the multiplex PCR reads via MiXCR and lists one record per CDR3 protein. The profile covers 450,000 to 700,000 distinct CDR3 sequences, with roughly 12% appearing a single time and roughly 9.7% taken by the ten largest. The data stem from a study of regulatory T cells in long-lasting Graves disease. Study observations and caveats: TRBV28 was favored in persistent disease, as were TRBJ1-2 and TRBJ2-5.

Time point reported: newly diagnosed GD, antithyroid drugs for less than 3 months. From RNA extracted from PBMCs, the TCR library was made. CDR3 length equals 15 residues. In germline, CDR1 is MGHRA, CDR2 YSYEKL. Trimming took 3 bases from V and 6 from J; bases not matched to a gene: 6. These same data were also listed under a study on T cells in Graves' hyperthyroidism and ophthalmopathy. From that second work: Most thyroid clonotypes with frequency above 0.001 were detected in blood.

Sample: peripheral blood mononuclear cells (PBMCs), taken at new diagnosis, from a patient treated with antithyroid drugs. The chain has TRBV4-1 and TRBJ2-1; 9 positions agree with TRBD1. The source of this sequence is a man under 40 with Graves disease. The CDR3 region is CASSHPDRGGNEQFF. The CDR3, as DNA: TGCGCCAGCAGCCATCCCGACAGGGGGGGCAATGAGCAGTTCTTC.